This entry features one T cell receptor (beta chain) sequence. This sample is part of a study of blood T cell repertoires in COVID-19. Across the whole study: Researchers got acute and convalescent COVID-19 samples from the United States, Italy and Spain. Sources were T cells, B-cell-depleted T cells, or PBMCs; the material itself was cDNA or gDNA.

Seattle-derived patients entered the study during active infection and were followed longitudinally. The J segment lost 0 bases and the V segment lost 7 bases, leaving 3 bases of the junction unmatched. Germline loops: CDR1 LNHDA, CDR2 SQIVND (reference sequence). The CDR3 is 15 amino acids. In the authors' methods: Amplification of reference gene primers was used by the study to estimate nucleated cell counts. TCRdb keeps only in-frame clones here, not all; method: immunoSEQ multiplex PCR. That table gives V, J and clone size, and the DNA gave D and trimming. The sample lists under 400,000 clones; around 87% were seen once.

The specimen was peripheral blood. The rearrangement joins TRBV19 to TRBJ2-1; 10 bases match TRBD1. This receptor was taken from a woman aged 25 to 39 with COVID-19, enrolled during active disease. The CDR3 nucleotides read TGTGCCAGTAAAGGGGACAGGGGCTCCTACAATGAGCAGTTCTTC. Translated, it gives CASKGDRGSYNEQFF.